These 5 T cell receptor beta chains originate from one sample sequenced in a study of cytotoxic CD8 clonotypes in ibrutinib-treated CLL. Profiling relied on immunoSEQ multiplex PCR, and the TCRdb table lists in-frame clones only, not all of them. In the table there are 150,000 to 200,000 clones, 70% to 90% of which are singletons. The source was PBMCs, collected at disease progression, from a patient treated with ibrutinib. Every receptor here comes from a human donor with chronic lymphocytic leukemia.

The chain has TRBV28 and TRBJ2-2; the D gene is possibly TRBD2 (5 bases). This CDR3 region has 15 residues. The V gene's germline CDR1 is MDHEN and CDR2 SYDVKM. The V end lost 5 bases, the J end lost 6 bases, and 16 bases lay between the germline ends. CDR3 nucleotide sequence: TGTGCCAGCAGTCTGGACTCCGGCCGGCCCGGGGAGCTGTTTTTT. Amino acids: CASSLDSGRPGELFF.

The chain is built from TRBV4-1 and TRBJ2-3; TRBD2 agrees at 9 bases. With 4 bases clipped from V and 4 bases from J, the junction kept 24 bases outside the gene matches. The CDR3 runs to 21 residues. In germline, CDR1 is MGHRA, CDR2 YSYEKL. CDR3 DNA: TGCGCCAGCAGCCCTCAGGGGGGTGGCGGGAGGGCCGGGGTTCCGGCAGATACGCAGTATTTT. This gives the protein CASSPQGGGGRAGVPADTQYF.

CDR3 in amino acids: CASSPLYEQYF. DNA of the CDR3: TGTGCCAGCAGCCCCCTCTACGAGCAGTACTTC. The genes are TRBV7-9 and TRBJ2-7; no definite D call. CDR3 length: 11 residues. Trimming took 5 bases from V and 3 from J, leaving 5 bases between them. Germline V lookup: CDR1 SEHNR, CDR2 FQNEAQ (reference sequence).

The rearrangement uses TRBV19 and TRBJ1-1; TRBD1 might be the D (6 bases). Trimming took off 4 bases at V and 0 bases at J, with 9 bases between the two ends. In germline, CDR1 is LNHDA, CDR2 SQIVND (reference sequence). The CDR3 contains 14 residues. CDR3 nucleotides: TGTGCCAGTAGTAGGAGGGGGATGAACACTGAAGCTTTCTTT. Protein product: CASSRRGMNTEAFF.

CDR3 in amino acids: CASTELAGRDEQFF. CDR3 DNA sequence: TGTGCCAGCACCGAGCTAGCGGGGAGAGATGAGCAGTTCTTC. The V and J genes are TRBV6-5 and TRBJ2-1, with 9 bases matching TRBD2. The CDR3 loop spans 14 amino acids. Germline CDR1 reads MNHEY; CDR2 reads SVGAGI. The V gene end was trimmed by 7 bases and the J gene end by 8 bases; junction bases not matched to a gene: 9.